The rows below give T cell receptor beta chains drawn from one sample of a study of T cell repertoires in cytomegalovirus infection. TCRdb re-analysed the reads in MiXCR, keeping a single row per CDR3 protein. The sample includes under 500,000 distinct CDR3 sequences, about 42% seen only once; the top ten take just under 45%. The antigens these receptors bind are not known. Sample: cultured PBMCs, taken from culture after CMV antigen stimulation. The receptors stem from a human donor in good health (CMV status not recorded). Some clones in this sample may be carry-over from other donors' samples. Both conserved end residues are part of each CDR3. Each record gives: CDR3 protein, CDR3 DNA, clone size, V gene, J gene, D gene. D genes are given only for firm matches. Not every row has a clone size; where given, it reads once, few, many or a size class.

CASSPRDRVSETQYF	TGTGCCAGCAGCCCCCGGGACAGGGTATCAGAGACCCAGTACTTC	-	TRBV14	TRBJ2-5	TRBD1
CASSPSGGPYNEQFF	TGTGCCAGCAGTCCTAGCGGGGGGCCCTACAATGAGCAGTTCTTC	few	TRBV7-2	TRBJ2-1	TRBD2
CASSLYKSRETQYF	TGTGCCAGCAGCTTATATAAGTCCAGGGAGACCCAGTACTTC	few	TRBV7-9	TRBJ2-5	-
CASSQVMGTSSNQPQHF	TGTGCCAGCAGCCAAGTTATGGGAACGAGTAGCAATCAGCCCCAGCATTTT	-	TRBV4-2	TRBJ1-5	-
CASSLVGLGGRQYF	TGTGCCAGCAGCTTAGTGGGGCTCGGGGGTCGGCAGTACTTC	-	TRBV7-9	TRBJ2-7	-
CASSPQGQPRGGYTF	TGTGCCAGCAGCCCCCAGGGACAACCTAGGGGTGGCTACACCTTC	-	TRBV7-2	TRBJ1-2	-
CASSLGSDGTQYF	TGTGCCAGCAGCTTAGGTTCCGATGGGACCCAGTACTTC	-	TRBV5-6	TRBJ2-5	-
CASSDFPTSGSTDTQYF	TGTGCCAGCAGTGACTTCCCGACTAGCGGGTCCACAGATACGCAGTATTTT	few	TRBV6-4	TRBJ2-3	TRBD2
CASSTRTGRDGYTF	TGTGCCAGCAGTACCCGGACAGGGCGGGACGGCTACACCTTC	-	TRBV6-2/TRBV6-3	TRBJ1-2	TRBD1
CATRQGAPPDTQYF	TGTGCCACCAGACAGGGGGCCCCCCCTGATACGCAGTATTTT	few	TRBV7-2	TRBJ2-3	TRBD1
CASSLTFITGPAPNEQFF	TGTGCCAGCAGCTTAACATTTATTACGGGGCCGGCGCCCAATGAGCAGTTCTTC	few	TRBV7-9	TRBJ2-1	-
CASSTGTGEQYF	TGTGCCAGCAGCACAGGGACAGGGGAGCAGTACTTC	few	TRBV7-9	TRBJ2-7	TRBD1
CASSLGTGYLYEQYF	TGTGCCAGCAGCTTAGGGACCGGATACCTCTACGAGCAGTACTTC	-	TRBV7-8	TRBJ2-7	-
CASSETGVPGNTIYF	TGTGCCAGCAGCGAAACAGGGGTCCCTGGAAACACCATATATTTT	-	TRBV7-2	TRBJ1-3	TRBD1
CASSYSRGLQFF	TGTGCCAGCAGTTACTCGAGAGGGCTACAGTTCTTC	few	TRBV6-2/TRBV6-3	TRBJ2-1	-
CASSLDFPGVGDQPQHF	TGTGCCAGCAGCTTAGATTTTCCGGGAGTCGGGGATCAGCCCCAGCATTTT	-	TRBV7-6	TRBJ1-5	-